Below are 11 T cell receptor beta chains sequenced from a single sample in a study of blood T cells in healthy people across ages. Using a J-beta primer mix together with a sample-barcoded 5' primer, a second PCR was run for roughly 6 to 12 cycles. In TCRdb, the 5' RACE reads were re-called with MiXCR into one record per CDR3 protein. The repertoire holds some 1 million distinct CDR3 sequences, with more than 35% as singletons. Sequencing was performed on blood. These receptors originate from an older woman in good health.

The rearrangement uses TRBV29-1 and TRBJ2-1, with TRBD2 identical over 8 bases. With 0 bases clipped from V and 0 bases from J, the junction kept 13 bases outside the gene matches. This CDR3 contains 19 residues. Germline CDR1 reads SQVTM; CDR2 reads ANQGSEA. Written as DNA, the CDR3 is TGCAGCGTTGAAGATCCCCCAGCGGGAGTCGTAAGCTCCTACAATGAGCAGTTCTTC. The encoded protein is CSVEDPPAGVVSSYNEQFF.

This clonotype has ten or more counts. This CDR3 is CASSSPTWGEKLFF. DNA of the CDR3: TGTGCCAGCAGCTCCCCGACGTGGGGTGAAAAACTGTTTTTT. V usage is TRBV7-9 and J usage is TRBJ1-4, with no clear D. The V end lost 4 bases, the J end lost 7 bases, and 13 bases lay between the germline ends. This CDR3 region has 14 residues. Germline loops: CDR1 SEHNR, CDR2 FQNEAQ (reference sequence).

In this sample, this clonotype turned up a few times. CDR3 bases: TGTGCCAGCAGAACGTCGGGTGGGGAGACCCAGTACTTC. Amino acid sequence: CASRTSGGETQYF. The V and J genes are TRBV2 and TRBJ2-5; unclear D gene. The CDR3 spans 13 residues. From germline, CDR1 is SNHLY and CDR2 FYNNEI. V was pared by 6 bases and J by 5 bases, with 13 bases between.

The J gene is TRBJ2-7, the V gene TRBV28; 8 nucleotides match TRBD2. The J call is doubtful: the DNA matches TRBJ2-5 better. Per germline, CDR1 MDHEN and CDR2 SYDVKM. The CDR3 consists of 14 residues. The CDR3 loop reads CASSWRGAGKTQYF. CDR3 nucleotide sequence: TGTGCCAGCAGTTGGCGGGGGGCTGGGAAGACCCAGTACTTC.

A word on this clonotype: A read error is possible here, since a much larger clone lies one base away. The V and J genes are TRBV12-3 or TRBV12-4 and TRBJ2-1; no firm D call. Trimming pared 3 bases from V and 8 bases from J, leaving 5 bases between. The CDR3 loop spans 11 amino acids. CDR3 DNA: TGTGCCAGCAGTTTTTACGATGAGCAGTTCTTC. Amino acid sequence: CASSFYDEQFF.

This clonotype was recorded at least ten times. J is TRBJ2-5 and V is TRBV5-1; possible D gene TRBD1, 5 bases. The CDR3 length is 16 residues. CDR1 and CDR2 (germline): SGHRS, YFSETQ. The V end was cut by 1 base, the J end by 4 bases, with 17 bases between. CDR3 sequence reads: CASSLQPGHTRETQYF. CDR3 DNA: TGCGCCAGCAGCTTGCAACCCGGACACACCAGAGAGACCCAGTACTTC.

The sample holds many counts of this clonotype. The CDR3 nucleotides are TGCAGCGTTGTTACGCCAAACATTCAGTACTTC. Amino acids: CSVVTPNIQYF. The V and J genes are TRBV29-1 and TRBJ2-4; D gene uncertain. CDR1 and CDR2 (germline): SQVTM, ANQGSEA. This CDR3 is 11 amino acids long. Trimming removed 4 bases from V and 6 bases from J, with 7 bases in between.

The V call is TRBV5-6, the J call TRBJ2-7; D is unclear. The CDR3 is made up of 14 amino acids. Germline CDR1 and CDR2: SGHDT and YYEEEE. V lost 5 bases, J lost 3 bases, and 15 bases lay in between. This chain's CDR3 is CASRPTKESYEQYF. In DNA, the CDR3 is TGTGCCAGCAGACCTACGAAGGAGAGCTACGAGCAGTACTTC.

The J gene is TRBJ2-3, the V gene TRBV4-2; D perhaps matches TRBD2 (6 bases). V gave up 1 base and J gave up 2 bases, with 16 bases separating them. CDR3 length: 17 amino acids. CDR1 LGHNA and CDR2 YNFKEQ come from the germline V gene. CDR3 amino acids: CASSQGRDFLHTDTQYF. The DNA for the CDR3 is TGTGCCAGCAGCCAAGGCCGGGACTTCCTCCACACAGATACGCAGTATTTT.

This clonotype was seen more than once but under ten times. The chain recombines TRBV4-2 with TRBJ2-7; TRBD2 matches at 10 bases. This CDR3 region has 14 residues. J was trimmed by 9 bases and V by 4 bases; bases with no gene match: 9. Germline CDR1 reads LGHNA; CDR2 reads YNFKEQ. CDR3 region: CASSPSGRAWLQYF. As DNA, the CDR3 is TGTGCCAGCAGCCCCAGCGGGAGGGCCTGGCTGCAGTACTTC.

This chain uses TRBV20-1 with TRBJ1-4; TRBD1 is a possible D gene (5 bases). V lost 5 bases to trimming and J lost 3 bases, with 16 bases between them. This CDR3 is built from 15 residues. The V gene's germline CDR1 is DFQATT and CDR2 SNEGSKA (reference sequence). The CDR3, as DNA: TGCAGTGCTCCCCGTGCGGGGCGGGCTAATGAAAAACTGTTTTTT. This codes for CSAPRAGRANEKLFF.